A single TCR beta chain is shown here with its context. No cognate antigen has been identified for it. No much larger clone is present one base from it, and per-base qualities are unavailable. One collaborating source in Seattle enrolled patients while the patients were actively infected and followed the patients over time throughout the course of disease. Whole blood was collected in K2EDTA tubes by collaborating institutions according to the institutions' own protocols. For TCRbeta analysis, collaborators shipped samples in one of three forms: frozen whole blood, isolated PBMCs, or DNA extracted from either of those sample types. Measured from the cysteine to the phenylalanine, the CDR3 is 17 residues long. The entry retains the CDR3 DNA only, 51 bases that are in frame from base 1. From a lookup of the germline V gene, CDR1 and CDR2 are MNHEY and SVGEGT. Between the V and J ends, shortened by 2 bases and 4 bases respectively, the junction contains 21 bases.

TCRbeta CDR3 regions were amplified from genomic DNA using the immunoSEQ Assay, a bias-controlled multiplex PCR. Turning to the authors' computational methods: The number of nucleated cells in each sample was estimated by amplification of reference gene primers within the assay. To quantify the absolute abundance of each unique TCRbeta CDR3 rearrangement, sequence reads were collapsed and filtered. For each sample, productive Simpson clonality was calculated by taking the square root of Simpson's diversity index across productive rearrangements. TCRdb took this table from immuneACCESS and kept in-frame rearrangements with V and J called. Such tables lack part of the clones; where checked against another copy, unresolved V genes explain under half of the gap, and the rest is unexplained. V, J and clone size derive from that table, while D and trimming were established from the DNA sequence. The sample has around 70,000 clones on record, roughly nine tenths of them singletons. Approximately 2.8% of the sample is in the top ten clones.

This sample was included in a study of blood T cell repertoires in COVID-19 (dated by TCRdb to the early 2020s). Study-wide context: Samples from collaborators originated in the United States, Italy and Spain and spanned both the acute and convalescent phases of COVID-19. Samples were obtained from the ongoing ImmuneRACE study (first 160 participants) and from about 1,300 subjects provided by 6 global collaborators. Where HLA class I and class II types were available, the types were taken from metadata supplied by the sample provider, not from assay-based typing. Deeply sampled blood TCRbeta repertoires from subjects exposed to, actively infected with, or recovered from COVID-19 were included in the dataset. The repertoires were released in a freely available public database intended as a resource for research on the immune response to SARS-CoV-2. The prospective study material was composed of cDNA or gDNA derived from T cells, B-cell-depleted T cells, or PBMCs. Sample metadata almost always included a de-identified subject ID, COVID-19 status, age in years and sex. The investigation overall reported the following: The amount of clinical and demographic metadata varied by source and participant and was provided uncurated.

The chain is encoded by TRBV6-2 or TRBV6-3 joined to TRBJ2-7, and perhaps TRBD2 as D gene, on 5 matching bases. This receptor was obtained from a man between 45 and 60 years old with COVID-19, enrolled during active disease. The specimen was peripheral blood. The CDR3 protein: CASSYPSDFVRVYEQYF. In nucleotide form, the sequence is TGTGCCAGCAGTTACCCTTCGGACTTTGTTCGTGTGTACGAGCAGTACTTC.